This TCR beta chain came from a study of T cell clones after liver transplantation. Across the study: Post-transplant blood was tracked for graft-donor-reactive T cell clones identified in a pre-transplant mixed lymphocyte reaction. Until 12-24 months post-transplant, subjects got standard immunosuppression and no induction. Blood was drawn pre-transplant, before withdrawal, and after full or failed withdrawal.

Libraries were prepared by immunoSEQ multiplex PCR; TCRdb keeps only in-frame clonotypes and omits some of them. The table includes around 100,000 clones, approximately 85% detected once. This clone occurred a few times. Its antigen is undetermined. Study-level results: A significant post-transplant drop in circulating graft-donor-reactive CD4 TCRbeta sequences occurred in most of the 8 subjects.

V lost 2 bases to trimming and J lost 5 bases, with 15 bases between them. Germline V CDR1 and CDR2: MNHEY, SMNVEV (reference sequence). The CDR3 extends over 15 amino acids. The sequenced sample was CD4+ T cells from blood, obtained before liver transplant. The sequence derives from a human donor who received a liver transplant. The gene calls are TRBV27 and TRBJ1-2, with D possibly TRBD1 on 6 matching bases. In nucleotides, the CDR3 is TGTGCCAGCAGTTTAGGCCTGGACAGCCCGTATGGCTACACCTTC. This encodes CASSLGLDSPYGYTF.